This T cell receptor beta chain was profiled in a study of pediatric ulcerative colitis (dated by TCRdb to the late 2010s). Study-wide context: Pancolitis was present in over 5 ulcerative colitis patients and left-sided colitis in two, and histology consistent with ulcerative colitis was found in all of these patients. From nine newly diagnosed, treatment-naive pediatric ulcerative colitis patients and a handful of non-IBD control children, paired blood and rectal samples were collected. By Pediatric Ulcerative Colitis Activity Index, a couple of patients had mild disease, four had moderate disease and three had acute severe colitis. Findings and caveats that apply to the study as a whole: With only four individuals, the healthy control group was small. For technical reasons, substantially fewer templates were yielded by the blood samples of a couple of patients, and these blood samples were excluded from blood-rectal overlap analysis. A couple of rectal CDR3 clonotypes were present in all ulcerative colitis patients and in none of the controls. Blood-derived T cells may have been included in rectal pinch biopsies, especially in patients with overt colitis. Repertoires were derived from total lymphocyte DNA, so rare subsets such as regulatory T cells may have patterns not reflected. Clonal overlap between a subject's own blood and rectum was significantly greater in ulcerative colitis patients than in controls, which suggests more T cell trafficking to inflamed tissue. Features of the rectal repertoire distinguished controls, mild-moderate colitis patients and acute severe colitis patients, and in acute severe colitis rectal diversity was lower because of clonal expansions.

One to two pinch biopsies were taken from the rectum for research during colonoscopy. Before the diagnostic colonoscopy, none of the ulcerative colitis patients had been given any immunosuppressive medication. Rectal biopsies were digested with proteinase K before DNA isolation. The Wizard kit (Promega) was used to extract genomic DNA from the blood and intestinal samples. Details on this clone: The antigen it recognizes is unknown. Base qualities are not recorded, but no much larger clone differs from it by a single base.

Rearranged CDR3 beta regions were amplified from genomic DNA with multiplex V and J primers using the immunoSEQ TRB Survey service. To keep sequencing depth the same across samples, survey-level depth of up to 500,000 reads per sample was applied. Libraries were purified and pooled, and sequencing was performed on Illumina technology. Per the original workflow: immunoSEQ online tools were used for productive clonality, sample overlap, pairwise scatters, CDR3 beta length, V/D/J gene usage and productiveness. Calculated diversity was defined as the number of unique rearrangements divided by total templates, multiplied by 100, and Shannon and Simpson indices were computed as well. Z-score normalized data were analyzed by principal component analysis with the R prcomp function and the ggbiplot package. Morisita's index was used to measure clonal overlap between blood and rectum within each subject. This is the immuneACCESS table as TCRdb keeps it, with only in-frame sequences that have V and J called. A part of the clones is gone; compared with another copy, unresolved V genes explain less than half, and the rest is unexplained. V and J calls plus clone size are reproduced from that table; the DNA served to infer D and trimming. This sample holds about 35,000 clones; about 81% were observed only once. The top ten clonotypes cover approximately 1% of the sample.

The junction shows trimming of 0 bases on V and 3 bases on J, plus 11 bases between the germline ends. CDR1 is given as SGHDT and CDR2 as YYEEEE, both from the germline V gene. From the cysteine through the phenylalanine, the CDR3 covers 15 amino acids. The only DNA kept is the CDR3, 45 bases in frame from the first base. This receptor was obtained from a boy between 5 and 17 years old with mild ulcerative colitis. Input material: gut tissue. The chain employs TRBV5-6 and TRBJ2-3; the D gene cannot be resolved reliably. The bases read TGTGCCAGCAGCTTGGAGTGGTGGGGTACAGATACGCAGTATTTT. Its translation reads: CASSLEWWGTDTQYF. Outside the CDR3, residues come from the reference TRBV5-6 and TRBJ2-3 proteins, so the full variable domain is: DAGVTQSPTHLIKTRGQQVTLRCSPKSGHDTVSWYQQALGQGPQFIFQYYEEEERQRGNFPDRFSGHQFPNYSSELNVNALLLGDSALYLCASSLEWWGTDTQYFGPGTRLTVL.